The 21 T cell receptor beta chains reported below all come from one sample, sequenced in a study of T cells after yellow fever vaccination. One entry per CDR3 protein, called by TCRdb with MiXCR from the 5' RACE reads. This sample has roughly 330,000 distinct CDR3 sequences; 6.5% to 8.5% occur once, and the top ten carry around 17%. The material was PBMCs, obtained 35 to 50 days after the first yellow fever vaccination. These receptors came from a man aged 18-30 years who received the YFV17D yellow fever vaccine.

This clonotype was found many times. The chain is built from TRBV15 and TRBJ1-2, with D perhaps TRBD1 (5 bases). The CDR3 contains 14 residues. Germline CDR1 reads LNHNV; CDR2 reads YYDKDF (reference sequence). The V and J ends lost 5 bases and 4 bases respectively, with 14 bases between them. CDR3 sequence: CATSPLDTSYGYTF. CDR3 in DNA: TGTGCCACCAGCCCATTGGACACATCCTATGGCTACACCTTC.

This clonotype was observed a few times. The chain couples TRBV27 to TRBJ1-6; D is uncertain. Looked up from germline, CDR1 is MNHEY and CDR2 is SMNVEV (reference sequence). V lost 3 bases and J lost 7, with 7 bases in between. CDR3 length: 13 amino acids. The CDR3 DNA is TGTGCCAGCAGTTTGGCCTTAAATTCACCCCTCCACTTT. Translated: CASSLALNSPLHF.

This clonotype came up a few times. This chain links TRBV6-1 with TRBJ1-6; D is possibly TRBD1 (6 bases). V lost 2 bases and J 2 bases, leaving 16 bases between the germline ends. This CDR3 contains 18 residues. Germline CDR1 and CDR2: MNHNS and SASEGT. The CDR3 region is CASSESTGILTYNSPLHF. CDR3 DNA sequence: TGTGCCAGCAGTGAATCAACAGGGATCCTGACCTATAATTCACCCCTCCACTTT.

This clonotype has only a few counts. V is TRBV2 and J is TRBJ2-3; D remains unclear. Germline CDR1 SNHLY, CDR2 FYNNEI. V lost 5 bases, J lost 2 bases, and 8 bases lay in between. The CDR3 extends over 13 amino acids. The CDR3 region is CASSRSPTDTQYF. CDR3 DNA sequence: TGTGCCAGCAGTCGCAGCCCCACAGATACGCAGTATTTT.

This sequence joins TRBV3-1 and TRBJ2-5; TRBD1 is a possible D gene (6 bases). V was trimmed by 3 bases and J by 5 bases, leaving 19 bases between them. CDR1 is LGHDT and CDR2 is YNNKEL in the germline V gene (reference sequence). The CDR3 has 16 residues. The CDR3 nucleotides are TGTGCCAGCAGCCATACAGGGACACCCACGTGGGAGACCCAGTACTTC. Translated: CASSHTGTPTWETQYF.

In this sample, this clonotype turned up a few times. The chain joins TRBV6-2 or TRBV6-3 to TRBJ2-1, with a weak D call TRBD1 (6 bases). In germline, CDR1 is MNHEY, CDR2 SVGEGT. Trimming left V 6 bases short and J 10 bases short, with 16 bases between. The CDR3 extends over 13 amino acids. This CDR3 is CASRKGAGAEQFF. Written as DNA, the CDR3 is TGTGCCAGCAGGAAAGGTGCAGGGGCCGAGCAGTTCTTC.

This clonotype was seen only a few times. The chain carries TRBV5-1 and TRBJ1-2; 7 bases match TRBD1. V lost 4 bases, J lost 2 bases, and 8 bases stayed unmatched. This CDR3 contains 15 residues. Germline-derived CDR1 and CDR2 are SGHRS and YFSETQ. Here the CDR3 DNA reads TGCGCCAGCAGCCTAGGGGGCGTAGTGAACTATGGCTACACCTTC. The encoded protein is CASSLGGVVNYGYTF.

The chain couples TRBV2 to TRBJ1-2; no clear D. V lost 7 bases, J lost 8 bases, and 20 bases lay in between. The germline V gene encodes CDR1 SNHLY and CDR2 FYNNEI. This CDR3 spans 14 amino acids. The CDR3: CASKSSSPTAGYTF. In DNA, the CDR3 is TGTGCCAGCAAGTCTTCCAGCCCCACGGCAGGCTACACCTTC. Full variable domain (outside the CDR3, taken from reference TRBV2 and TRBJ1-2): EPEVTQTPSHQVTQMGQEVILRCVPISNHLYFYWYRQILGQKVEFLVSFYNNEISEKSEIFDDQFSVERPDGSNFTLKIRSTKLEDSAMYFCASKSSSPTAGYTFGSGTRLTVV.

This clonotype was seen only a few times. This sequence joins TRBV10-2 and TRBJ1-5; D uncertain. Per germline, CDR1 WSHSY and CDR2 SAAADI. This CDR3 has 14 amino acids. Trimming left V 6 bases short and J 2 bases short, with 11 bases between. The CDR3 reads CASRVDGGNQPQHF. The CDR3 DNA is TGCGCCAGCAGGGTTGATGGGGGCAATCAGCCCCAGCATTTT.

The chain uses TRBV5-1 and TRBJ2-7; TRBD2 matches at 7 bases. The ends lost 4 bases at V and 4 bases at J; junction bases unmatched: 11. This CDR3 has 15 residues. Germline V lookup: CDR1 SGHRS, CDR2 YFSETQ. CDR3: CASSEGLMGLYEQYF. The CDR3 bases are TGCGCCAGCAGCGAGGGACTAATGGGGCTTTACGAGCAGTACTTC. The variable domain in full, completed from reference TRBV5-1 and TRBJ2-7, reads KAGVTQTPRYLIKTRGQQVTLSCSPISGHRSVSWYQQTPGQGLQFLFEYFSETQRNKGNFPGRFSGRQFSNSRSEMNVSTLELGDSALYLCASSEGLMGLYEQYFGPGTRLTVT.

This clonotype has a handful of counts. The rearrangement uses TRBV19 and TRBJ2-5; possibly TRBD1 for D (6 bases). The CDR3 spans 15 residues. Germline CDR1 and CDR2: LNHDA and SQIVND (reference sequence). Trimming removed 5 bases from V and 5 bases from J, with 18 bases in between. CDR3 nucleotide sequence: TGTGCCAGTAGTCTCCGGACAGCCTCTAAGGAGACCCAGTACTTC. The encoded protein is CASSLRTASKETQYF. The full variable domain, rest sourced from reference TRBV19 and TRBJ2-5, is DGGITQSPKYLFRKEGQNVTLSCEQNLNHDAMYWYRQDPGQGLRLIYYSQIVNDFQKGDIAEGYSVSREKKESFPLTVTSAQKNPTAFYLCASSLRTASKETQYFGPGTRLLVL.

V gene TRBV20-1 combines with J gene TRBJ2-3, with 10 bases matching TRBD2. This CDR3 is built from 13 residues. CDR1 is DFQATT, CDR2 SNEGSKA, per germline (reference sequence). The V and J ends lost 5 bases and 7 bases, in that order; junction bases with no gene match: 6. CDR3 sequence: CSAQRGGSYTQYF. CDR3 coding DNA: TGCAGTGCTCAGCGGGGGGGCTCATATACGCAGTATTTT.

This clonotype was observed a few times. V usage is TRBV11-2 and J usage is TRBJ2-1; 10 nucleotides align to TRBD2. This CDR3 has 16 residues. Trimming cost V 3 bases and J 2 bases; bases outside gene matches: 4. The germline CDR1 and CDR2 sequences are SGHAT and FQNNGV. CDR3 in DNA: TGTGCCAGCAGCTTCCTAGCGGGGGCCCCCTACAATGAGCAGTTCTTC. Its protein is CASSFLAGAPYNEQFF.

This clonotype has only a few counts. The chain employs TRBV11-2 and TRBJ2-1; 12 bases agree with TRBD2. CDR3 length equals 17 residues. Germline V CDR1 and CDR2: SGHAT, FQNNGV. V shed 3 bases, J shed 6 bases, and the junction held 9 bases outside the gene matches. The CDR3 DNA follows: TGTGCCAGCAGCTTGTTTCTAGCGGGGGGGCCTGTCAATGAGCAGTTCTTC. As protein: CASSLFLAGGPVNEQFF.

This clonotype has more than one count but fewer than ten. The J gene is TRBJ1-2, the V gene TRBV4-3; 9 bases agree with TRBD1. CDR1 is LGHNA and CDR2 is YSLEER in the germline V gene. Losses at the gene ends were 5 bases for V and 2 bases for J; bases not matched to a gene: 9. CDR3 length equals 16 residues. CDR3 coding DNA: TGCGCCAGCAGCACTAAGGGGACAGGGAAAAACTATGGCTACACCTTC. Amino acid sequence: CASSTKGTGKNYGYTF.

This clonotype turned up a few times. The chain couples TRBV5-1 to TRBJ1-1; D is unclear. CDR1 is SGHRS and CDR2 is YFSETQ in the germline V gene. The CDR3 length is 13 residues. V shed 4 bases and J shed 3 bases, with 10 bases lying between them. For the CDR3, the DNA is TGCGCCAGCAGCCCCCCGGGGTACACTGAAGCTTTCTTT. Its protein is CASSPPGYTEAFF.

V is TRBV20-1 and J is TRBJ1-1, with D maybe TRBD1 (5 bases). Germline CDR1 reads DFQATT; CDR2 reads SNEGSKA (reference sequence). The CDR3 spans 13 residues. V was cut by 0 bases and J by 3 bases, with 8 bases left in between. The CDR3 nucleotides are TGCAGTGCTAGAGAGGGAGGGGACACTGAAGCTTTCTTT. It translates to CSAREGGDTEAFF.

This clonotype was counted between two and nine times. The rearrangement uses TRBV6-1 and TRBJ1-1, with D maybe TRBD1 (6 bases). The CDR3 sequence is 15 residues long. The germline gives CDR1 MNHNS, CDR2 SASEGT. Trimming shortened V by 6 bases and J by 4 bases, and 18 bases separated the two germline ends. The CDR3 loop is CASSPKGVVRTEAFF. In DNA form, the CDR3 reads TGTGCCAGCAGCCCCAAGGGGGTTGTTCGCACTGAAGCTTTCTTT.

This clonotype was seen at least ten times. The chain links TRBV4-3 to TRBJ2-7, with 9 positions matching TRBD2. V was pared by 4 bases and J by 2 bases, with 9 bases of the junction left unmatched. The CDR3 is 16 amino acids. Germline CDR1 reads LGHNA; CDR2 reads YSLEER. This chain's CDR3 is CASSPSLASGAYEQYF. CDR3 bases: TGCGCCAGCAGCCCCTCGCTTGCTAGCGGGGCCTACGAGCAGTACTTC.

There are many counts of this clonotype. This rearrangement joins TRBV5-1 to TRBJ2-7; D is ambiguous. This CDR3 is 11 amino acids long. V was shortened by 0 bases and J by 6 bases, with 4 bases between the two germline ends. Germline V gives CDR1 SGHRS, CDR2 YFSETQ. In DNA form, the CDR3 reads TGCGCCAGCAGCTTGGACGGCGAGCAGTACTTC. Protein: CASSLDGEQYF.

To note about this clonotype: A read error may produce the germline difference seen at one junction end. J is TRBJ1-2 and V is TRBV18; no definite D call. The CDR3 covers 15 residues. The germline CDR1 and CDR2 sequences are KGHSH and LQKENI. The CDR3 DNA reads TGTGCCAGCTCACCACCTACGGGTGCTAACTATGACTACACCTTC. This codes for CASSPPTGANYDYTF.